This T cell receptor (beta chain) was identified in a study of cytomegalovirus exposure and HLA in healthy donors. Study-level points and caveats: The likely origin of a cluster of highly shared sequence variants was a sequencing artifact. The number of N-insertions in an Asian-associated ancestry cluster was reportedly below the approximately 690-donor mean in a later analysis. Investigators reported approximately 150 TCR beta chains as tied to cytomegalovirus. For most TCR beta V segments, an earlier analysis put the productive rate at about 90% or about 30% of the time.

The PCR had 60 Vbeta and 13 Jbeta primers. Measured with immunoSEQ multiplex PCR; TCRdb has only the in-frame clones, and not every one. The data show around 200,000 clones, with roughly 80% seen just once and less than 4.5% held by the top ten. In regard to this clone: Its matching antigen is unknown.

This CDR3 has 14 amino acids. Trimming took 4 bases from V and 11 from J; bases not matched to a gene: 10. From germline, CDR1 is SEHNR and CDR2 FQNEAQ (reference sequence). The TCR sequence derives from a man aged 50 to 60 in good health and CMV-seronegative. The specimen was PBMCs. The chain joins TRBV7-9 to TRBJ1-3; 8 bases are shared with TRBD1. CDR3 DNA: TGTGCCAGCAGCTCCCGGGACAGGTCCCCTGCCATATATTTT. Its protein is CASSSRDRSPAIYF.